This TCR beta chain was found in a study of tumor-infiltrating lymphocytes in oesophageal squamous cell carcinoma. One entry per CDR3 protein results from TCRdb running MiXCR on the PCR reads. This table holds 9,000 to 13,000 distinct CDR3 sequences, about 60% found once. The germline V gene has CDR1 SGHTA and CDR2 FQGNSA. The CDR3 contains 13 residues. V lost 1 base and J lost 7; bases outside the gene matches: 0. V gene TRBV7-2 combines with J gene TRBJ2-1; 8 bases line up with TRBD2. Sequencing input: esophageal tumor tissue. The TCR sequence derives from a male donor with esophageal squamous cell carcinoma. The CDR3 DNA follows: TGTGCCAGCAGCTTAGTAGCGGGAAATGAGCAGTTCTTC. Protein product: CASSLVAGNEQFF.